This record looks at one T cell receptor (beta chain) sequence and its context. Its antigen remains unknown. This sample is drawn from a study of cytomegalovirus exposure and HLA in healthy donors. A multiplex PCR was run with 60 Vbeta primers and 13 Jbeta primers. TCRdb's table, derived via immunoSEQ multiplex PCR, lists solely in-frame clones and lacks some. The sample has approximately 170,000 clones; roughly four fifths are singletons. Study conclusions and caveats: From TCR beta sequences, most subjects' HLA-A and HLA-B alleles were reportedly predicted accurately. Apparent HLA restriction characterized most CMV-associated TCR beta chains in a later analysis.

V was pared by 5 bases and J by 0 bases, with 8 bases of the junction left unmatched. The CDR3 has 17 residues. Germline V gene lookup returns CDR1 SGHNT and CDR2 YENEEA. The source of this sequence is a woman aged 40-49 years in good health and CMV-seronegative. The material sequenced was PBMCs. V is TRBV11-3 and J is TRBJ2-3; TRBD2 matches at 10 bases. The CDR3 bases are TGTGCCAGCAGCCCCGGGACTAGCGACCCTAGCACAGATACGCAGTATTTT. Translating gives CASSPGTSDPSTDTQYF.